This T cell receptor beta chain is drawn from a study of OX40 agonist ivuxolimab in advanced cancers. About the study: Ivuxolimab is an agonistic anti-OX40 (CD134) antibody, and patients were treated with it. Enrolled patients in dose escalation had cancers that were hepatocellular carcinoma, melanoma, renal cell or head and neck cancer.

Using immunoSEQ multiplex PCR, the repertoire was profiled, and TCRdb retains in-frame clones only, with some absent. The repertoire holds fewer than 90,000 clones, with about 93% as singletons. With regard to this clone: Its cognate antigen is unknown.

Trimming cost V 7 bases and J 3 bases; bases outside gene matches: 9. This CDR3 is built from 15 residues. Germline assignment: CDR1 MNHEY and CDR2 SVGAGI. Study-wide findings and caveats: At doses 0.1 to 3.0 mg/kg, CD4+ and CD8+ clones expanded. There were, on average, more expanded clones in CD8+ T cells than in CD4+.

The receptor was derived from an adult with an advanced solid tumor such as melanoma, head and neck, liver or kidney cancer. The rearrangement links TRBV6-5 to TRBJ2-5; 9 bases agree with TRBD2. The material sequenced was CD4+ or CD8+ T cells sorted from blood, taken in a trial of the OX40 agonist ivuxolimab. The CDR3, as DNA: TGTGCCAGCACCCACCCAAGCGGGGGGAAAGAGACCCAGTACTTC. Protein product: CASTHPSGGKETQYF.